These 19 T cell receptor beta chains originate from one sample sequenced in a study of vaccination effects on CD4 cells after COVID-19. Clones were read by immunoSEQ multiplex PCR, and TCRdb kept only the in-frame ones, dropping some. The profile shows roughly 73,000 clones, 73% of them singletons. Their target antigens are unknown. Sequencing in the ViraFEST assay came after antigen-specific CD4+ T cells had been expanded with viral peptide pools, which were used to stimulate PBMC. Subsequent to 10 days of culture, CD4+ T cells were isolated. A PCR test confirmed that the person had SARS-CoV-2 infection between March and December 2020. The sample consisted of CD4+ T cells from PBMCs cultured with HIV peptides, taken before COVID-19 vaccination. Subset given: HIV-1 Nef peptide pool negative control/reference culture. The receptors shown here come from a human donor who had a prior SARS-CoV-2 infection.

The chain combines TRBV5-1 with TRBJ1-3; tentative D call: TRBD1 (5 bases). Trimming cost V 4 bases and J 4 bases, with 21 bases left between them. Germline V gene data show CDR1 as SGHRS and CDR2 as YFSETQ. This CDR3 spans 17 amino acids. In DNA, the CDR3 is TGCGCCAGCAGCGTGGGAACCGGGACGGGGGGAGGAAACACCATATATTTT. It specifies CASSVGTGTGGGNTIYF.

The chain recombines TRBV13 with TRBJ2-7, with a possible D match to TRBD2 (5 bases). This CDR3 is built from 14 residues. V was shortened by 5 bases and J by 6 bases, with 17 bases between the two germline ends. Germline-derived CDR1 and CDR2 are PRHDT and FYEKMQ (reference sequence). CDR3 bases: TGTGCCAGCAGCCCCAAACTGAAACGGGGCGAGCAGTACTTC. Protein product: CASSPKLKRGEQYF.

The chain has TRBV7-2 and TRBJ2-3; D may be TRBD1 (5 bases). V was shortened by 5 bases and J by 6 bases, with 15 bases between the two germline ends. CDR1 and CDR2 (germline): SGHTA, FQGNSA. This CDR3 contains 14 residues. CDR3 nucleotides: TGTGCCAGCAGCCCGGGCCTGGGGCCCGATACGCAGTATTTT. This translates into CASSPGLGPDTQYF.

The CDR3: CASSATANYGYTF. The CDR3 region has the DNA TGTGCCAGCTCGGCGACCGCCAACTATGGCTACACCTTC. The rearrangement joins TRBV18 to TRBJ1-2; no reliable D call. Looked up from germline, CDR1 is KGHSH and CDR2 is LQKENI. The V gene lost 6 bases and the J gene lost 2 bases, with 10 bases spanning the gap. The CDR3 consists of 13 residues.

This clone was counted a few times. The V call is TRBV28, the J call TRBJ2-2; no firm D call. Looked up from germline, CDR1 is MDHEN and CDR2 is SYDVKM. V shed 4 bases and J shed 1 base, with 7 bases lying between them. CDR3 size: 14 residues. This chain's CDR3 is CASSWTVNTGELFF. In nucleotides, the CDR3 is TGTGCCAGCAGTTGGACGGTGAACACCGGGGAGCTGTTTTTT.

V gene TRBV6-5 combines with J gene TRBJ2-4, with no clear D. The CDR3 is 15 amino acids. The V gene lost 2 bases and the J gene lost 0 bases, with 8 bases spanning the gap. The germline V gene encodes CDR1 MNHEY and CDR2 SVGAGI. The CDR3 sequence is CASSYRFLAKNIQYF. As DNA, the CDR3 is TGTGCCAGCAGTTACAGGTTCCTAGCCAAAAACATTCAGTACTTC.

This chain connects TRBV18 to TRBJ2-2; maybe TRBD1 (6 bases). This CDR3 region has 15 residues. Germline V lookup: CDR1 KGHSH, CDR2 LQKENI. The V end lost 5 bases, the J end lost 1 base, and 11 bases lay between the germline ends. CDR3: CASSWTEMNTGELFF. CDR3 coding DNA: TGTGCCAGCTCATGGACAGAAATGAACACCGGGGAGCTGTTTTTT.

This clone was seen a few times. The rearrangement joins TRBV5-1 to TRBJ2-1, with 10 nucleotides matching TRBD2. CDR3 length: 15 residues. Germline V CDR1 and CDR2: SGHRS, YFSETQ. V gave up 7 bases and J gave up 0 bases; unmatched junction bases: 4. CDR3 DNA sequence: TGCGCCAGCGGGCTAGCGGGAGTCTCCTACAATGAGCAGTTCTTC. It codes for CASGLAGVSYNEQFF.

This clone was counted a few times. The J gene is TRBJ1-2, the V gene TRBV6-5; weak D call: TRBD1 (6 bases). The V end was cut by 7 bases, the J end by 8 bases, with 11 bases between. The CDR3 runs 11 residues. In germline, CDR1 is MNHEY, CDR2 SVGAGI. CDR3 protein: CASTSGGGYTF. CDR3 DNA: TGTGCCAGCACCTCCGGGGGCGGCTACACCTTC.

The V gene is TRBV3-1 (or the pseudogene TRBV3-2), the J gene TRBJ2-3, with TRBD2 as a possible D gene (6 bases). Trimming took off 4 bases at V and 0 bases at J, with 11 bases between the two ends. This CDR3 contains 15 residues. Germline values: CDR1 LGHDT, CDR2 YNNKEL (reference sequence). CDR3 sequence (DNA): TGTGCCAGCAGCCCACGAGGGACTAGCACAGATACGCAGTATTTT. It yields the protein CASSPRGTSTDTQYF.

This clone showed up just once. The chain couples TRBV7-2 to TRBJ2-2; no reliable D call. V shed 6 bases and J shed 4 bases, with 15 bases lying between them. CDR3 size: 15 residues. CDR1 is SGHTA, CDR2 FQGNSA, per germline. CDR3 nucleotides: TGTGCCAGCAGGGACCCGAGCCGGCGCACCGGGGAGCTGTTTTTT. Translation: CASRDPSRRTGELFF.

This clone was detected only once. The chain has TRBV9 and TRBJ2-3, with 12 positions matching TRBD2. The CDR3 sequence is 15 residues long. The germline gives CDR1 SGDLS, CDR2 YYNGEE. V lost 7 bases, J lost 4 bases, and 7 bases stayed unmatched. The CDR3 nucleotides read TGTGCCAGCGGCGATCTAGCGGGGGGGCCAGATACGCAGTATTTT. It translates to CASGDLAGGPDTQYF.

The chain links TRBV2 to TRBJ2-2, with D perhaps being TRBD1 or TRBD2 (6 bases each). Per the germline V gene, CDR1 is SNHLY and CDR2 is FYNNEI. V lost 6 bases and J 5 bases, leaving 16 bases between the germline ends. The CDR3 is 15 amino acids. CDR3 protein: CASSTSRGGTGELFF. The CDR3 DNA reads TGTGCCAGCAGCACAAGCAGAGGGGGGACCGGGGAGCTGTTTTTT.

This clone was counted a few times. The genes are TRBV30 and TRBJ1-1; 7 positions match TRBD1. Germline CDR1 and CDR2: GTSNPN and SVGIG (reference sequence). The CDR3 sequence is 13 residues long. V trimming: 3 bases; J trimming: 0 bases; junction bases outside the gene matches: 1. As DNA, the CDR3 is TGTGCCTGGAGCAGGGGGATGAACACTGAAGCTTTCTTT. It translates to CAWSRGMNTEAFF.

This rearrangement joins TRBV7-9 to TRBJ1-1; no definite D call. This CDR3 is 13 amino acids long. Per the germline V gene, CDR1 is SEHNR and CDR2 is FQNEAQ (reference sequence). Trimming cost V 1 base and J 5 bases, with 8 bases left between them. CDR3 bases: TGTGCCAGCAGCTTAGTATGGGGTACTGAAGCTTTCTTT. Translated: CASSLVWGTEAFF.

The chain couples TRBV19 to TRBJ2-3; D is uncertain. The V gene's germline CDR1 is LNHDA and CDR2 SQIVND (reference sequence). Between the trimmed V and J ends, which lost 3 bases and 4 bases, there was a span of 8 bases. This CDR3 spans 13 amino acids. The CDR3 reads CASSIRRADTQYF. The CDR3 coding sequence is TGTGCCAGTAGTATCCGGCGAGCAGATACGCAGTATTTT.

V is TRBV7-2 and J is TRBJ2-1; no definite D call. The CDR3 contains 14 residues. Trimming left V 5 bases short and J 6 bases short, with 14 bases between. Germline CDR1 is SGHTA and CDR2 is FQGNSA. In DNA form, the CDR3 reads TGTGCCAGCAGCGCCCTATCAGGCCCCAATGAGCAGTTCTTC. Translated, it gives CASSALSGPNEQFF.

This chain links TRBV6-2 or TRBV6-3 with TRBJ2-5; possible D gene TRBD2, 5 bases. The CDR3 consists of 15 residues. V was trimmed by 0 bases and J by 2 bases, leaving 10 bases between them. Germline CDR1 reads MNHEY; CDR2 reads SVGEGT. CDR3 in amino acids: CASSYSMRAQETQYF. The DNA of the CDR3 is TGTGCCAGCAGTTACTCGATGCGGGCTCAAGAGACCCAGTACTTC.

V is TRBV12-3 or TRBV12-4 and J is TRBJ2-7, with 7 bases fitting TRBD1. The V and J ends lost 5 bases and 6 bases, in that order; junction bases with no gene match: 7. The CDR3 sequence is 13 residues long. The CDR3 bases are TGTGCCAGCAGTCGCGACAGGGTCAGCGAGCAGTACTTC. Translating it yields CASSRDRVSEQYF.